The rows below give T cell receptor beta chains drawn from one sample of a study of early T cells in non-severe SARS-CoV-2 infection. Each CDR3 protein is one row after TCRdb ran MiXCR on the 5' RACE reads. The repertoire holds around 27,000 distinct CDR3 sequences, with 5.6% as singletons. Sequencing was carried out using whole blood. The origin of the receptors is an adult who was a healthcare worker with PCR-confirmed SARS-CoV-2 infection or an uninfected control (not recorded which). CDR3s include the opening cysteine and the closing phenylalanine or tryptophan. A D gene is named only where the DNA matches it firmly. Size is stated for part of the rows, as once, few or many counts, or as a class when the clone is expanded.

J gene,V gene,D gene,clone size,CDR3 DNA,CDR3 protein
TRBJ2-5,TRBV20-1,NA,many,TGCAGTGCTAGCGACGGACAGTATCAAGAGACCCAGTACTTC,CSASDGQYQETQYF
TRBJ1-1,TRBV20-1,NA,many,TGCAGTGCTAGGGTGCAGGGCGACACTGAAGCTTTCTTT,CSARVQGDTEAFF
TRBJ2-5,TRBV9,NA,many,TGTGCCAGCAGCGTAGGTTTATTGGGGACCACGTCAGACGAAGAGACCCAGTACTTC,CASSVGLLGTTSDEETQYF
TRBJ1-1,TRBV5-6,NA,many,TGTGCCAGCAGCTCCTCTCAGGGCCGCACTGAAGCTTTCTTT,CASSSSQGRTEAFF
TRBJ2-6,TRBV19,NA,many,TGTGCCAGTACCAGCTCTGGGGCCAACGTCCTGACTTTC,CASTSSGANVLTF
TRBJ2-7,TRBV28,TRBD2,many,TGTGCCAGCAGCCAAGGACTAGCTAACTACGAGCAGTACTTC,CASSQGLANYEQYF
TRBJ2-5,TRBV5-1,NA,many,TGCGCCAGCAGCTTGGGGGTCGGTCTTCAAGAGACCCAGTACTTC,CASSLGVGLQETQYF
TRBJ2-1,TRBV12-3/TRBV12-4,TRBD2,many,TGTGCCAGCCTAGGGACTAGCGGCACCTACAATGAGCAGTTCTTC,CASLGTSGTYNEQFF
TRBJ2-3,TRBV20-1,NA,many,TGCAGTGCCCAGGGGCCCGATAGATCGCAGTATTTT,CSAQGPDRSQYF
TRBJ2-7,TRBV7-3,TRBD2,many,TGTGCCAGCAGCCCAGGGACTAGCGGAGAGCAGTACTTC,CASSPGTSGEQYF
TRBJ1-5,TRBV28,NA,many,TGTGCCAGCACCATAGCGGGGGAGGGCCAGCCCCAGCATTTT,CASTIAGEGQPQHF
TRBJ1-3,TRBV10-1,TRBD1,many,TGCGCCAGCAGTGAGGGGGACAGTTCTGGAAACACCATATATTTT,CASSEGDSSGNTIYF
TRBJ2-5,TRBV7-9,NA,NA,TGTGCCAGCAGCTTCCCCTCCCTAGGAGAGACCCAGTACTTC,CASSFPSLGETQYF
TRBJ1-6,TRBV30,NA,many,TGTGCCTGGACGACAGGTGACTTCTTCAATTCACCCCTCCACTTT,CAWTTGDFFNSPLHF
TRBJ2-1,TRBV19,TRBD2,many,TGTGCCAGTACCCAGTCCCTAGCGGGGGGCAATGAGCAGTTCTTC,CASTQSLAGGNEQFF
TRBJ2-3,TRBV7-9,NA,many,TGTGCCAGCAGCCCCACGGTCACAGATACGCAGTATTTT,CASSPTVTDTQYF
TRBJ2-1,TRBV6-2/TRBV6-3,TRBD1,many,TGTGCCAGCAGTCCCCCGATGACAGGGGCGAGTGGTGTGCAGTTCTTC,CASSPPMTGASGVQFF
TRBJ1-1,TRBV7-3,NA,many,TGTGCCAGCAGCTTACTGGGATCGATGAACACTGAAGCTTTCTTT,CASSLLGSMNTEAFF
TRBJ1-2,TRBV4-3,NA,few,TGCGCCAGCAGCCAAGATCTCCGACACGGGAGCTATGGCTACACCTTC,CASSQDLRHGSYGYTF
TRBJ2-3,TRBV24-1,NA,many,TGTGCCACCAGTGATCCCAGGTCGGGGGCGGGCACAGATACGCAGTATTTT,CATSDPRSGAGTDTQYF
TRBJ2-3,TRBV12-3/TRBV12-4,NA,few,TGTGCCAGCAGATCCGCAAGGCCTCGGGGCACAGATACGCAGTATTTT,CASRSARPRGTDTQYF
TRBJ2-2,TRBV2,NA,many,TGTGCCACCCAAGACATGAACACCGGGGAGCTGTTTTTT,CATQDMNTGELFF
TRBJ1-1,TRBV6-5,TRBD1,many,TGTGCCAGCAGCTTAACAGGGGTGGGCACTGAAGCTTTCTTT,CASSLTGVGTEAFF